This T cell receptor (beta chain) originates from a study of blood T cells in healthy people across ages (dated by TCRdb to the mid-2010s). For the wider study: In model experiments, template switching captured about one uniquely barcoded TCR beta cDNA molecule for every two T cells. To avoid experimental bias, donors of different ages were spread randomly across the sequencing lanes. Using the same blood draw, the study looked at two additional independent replicas of 1 million unique cDNA reads for two donors, one aged 18 to 29 and the other aged 80 or older. The donors were split into four age groups: young (average 16 years), middle-aged (about 40), aged (more than 60) and long-lived (82). Using deep sequencing normalized with unique cDNA molecular identifiers, the study measured how TCR beta repertoire diversity changes with age.

Comment on this clonotype: It lacks a known antigen. No per-base quality is available; no much larger clone lies one base away.

Receptor amplification or capture employed 5' RACE. These reads were obtained on an Illumina HiSeq 2500. A second PCR of roughly 7 to 11 cycles was performed with a sample-barcoded 5' primer and a J-beta primer mix. Each TCR beta cDNA molecule received a unique molecular identifier from a template-switch 5' adaptor carrying 12 random nucleotides. At least 2.5 million CDR3-containing paired-end reads were obtained from each sample. The Mint cDNA synthesis kit, primed by a TRBC-specific oligonucleotide, was used to synthesize first-strand cDNA from all RNA. All cDNA was treated with uracil-DNA glycosylase and then went through a first 18-cycle PCR with the universal primers M1SS and BC2_uni_R. On the authors' methods: Normalization of each sample was performed by random selection of 1 million high-quality reads, each carrying a distinct molecular identifier. Instead of being binned into consensus sequences, reads that shared molecular identifiers were thrown out. MiTCR, run with a Q25 quality threshold and the strictest error-elimination algorithm, handled CDR3 identification, clonotype clustering and error correction. A nonparametric unseen species model with Euler transformation was used to estimate lower-bound total TCR beta diversity. The public reads were run again by TCRdb, first through fastp at Q25 and then through MiXCR, and only productive beta chains were kept. Every entry covers one CDR3 protein and lists the most common genes and DNA from its rows. None of the V and J calls come from the authors' own analysis; TCRdb made them. Within this sample are approximately 850,000 distinct CDR3 sequences, with approximately 48% of them counted one time only. Under 20% of the sample goes to the ten largest clones.

The CDR3 holds 17 amino acids from the cysteine to the phenylalanine. Only the CDR3 part of the read is kept: 51 bases, read in frame from the first base. V loses 3 bases of germline sequence and J loses 0 bases, and the interval between the two ends is 18 bases. Donors were a few dozen systemically healthy Caucasian individuals from Russia aged 6 to 90 years. Each donor gave 9.5 to 10 milliliters of peripheral blood, drawn into EDTA-treated Vacutainer tubes. Ficoll-Paque density-gradient centrifugation was used to isolate PBMCs, with at least 6.5 million per sample. Trizol reagent was used to extract total RNA from the PBMCs, yielding at least 5.5 micrograms per sample. The percentages of naive CD45RAhigh/CD27high T cells were determined by flow cytometry on a PBMC aliquot from every donor. Study-wide findings and limitations: Estimates of total diversity based on one million sequenced T cells were regarded as lower bounds and as underestimates. Donor CMV infection status was unknown, potentially confounding age-related changes in expanded clonotypes. Since profiling was done on bulk unsorted PBMCs, naive and antigen-experienced compartments could not be conclusively compared. Observed TCR beta diversity correlated strongly with the percentage of naive T cells measured by flow cytometry. Compared with the aged group, the long-lived group had more naive CD4+ T cells, fewer expanded clones and increased TCR diversity, a pattern suggesting age selection. As age increased, observed TCR beta diversity per million T cells dropped in a roughly linear way, and a significant reduction was already evident by age around 41.

The chain couples TRBV12-3 or TRBV12-4 to TRBJ2-7, with the D gene not confidently named. The TCR comes from a man aged 55 to 70 in good health. Input material: blood. The nucleotides are TGTGCCAGCAGTTTTCGCAGTGCATCGTTTAGCTCCTACGAGCAGTACTTC. The encoded protein is CASSFRSASFSSYEQYF.